This is a list of T cell receptor beta chains from one sample in a study of T cell responses to AZD1222 COVID-19 vaccine. Profiled with immunoSEQ multiplex PCR; TCRdb holds only in-frame clones, not every one. The top ten hold 2% to 3% of the sample, which has approximately 52,000 clones, 87% seen once. Specimen: peripheral blood, collected 28 days after the second AZD1222 dose. The receptors shown here come from an adult who received the AZD1222 COVID-19 vaccine. Both conserved end residues are part of each CDR3. The order of the fields is V gene, D gene, clone size, J gene, CDR3 length, CDR3 DNA, CDR3 protein. A D gene is named only where the DNA matches it firmly. Rows give clone size only sometimes, using once, few, many, or a class for an expanded clone.

V gene: TRBV19; D gene: TRBD1; clone size: -; J gene: TRBJ2-5; CDR3 length: 13; CDR3 DNA: TGTGCCAGTAGCGACAGGGGCTCGGAGACCCAGTACTTC; CDR3 protein: CASSDRGSETQYF
V gene: TRBV28; D gene: TRBD1; clone size: few; J gene: TRBJ1-2; CDR3 length: 16; CDR3 DNA: TGTGCCAGCAGCAGCAGGACAGGGCCCCTTAACTATGGCTACACCTTC; CDR3 protein: CASSSRTGPLNYGYTF
V gene: TRBV11-2; D gene: -; clone size: once; J gene: TRBJ1-3; CDR3 length: 15; CDR3 DNA: TGTGCCAGCAGCTTAGACCCGAGCTCTGGAAACACCATATATTTT; CDR3 protein: CASSLDPSSGNTIYF
V gene: TRBV30; D gene: -; clone size: -; J gene: TRBJ1-6; CDR3 length: 14; CDR3 DNA: TGTGCCTGGAGTGTCGGCACCGACAATTCACCCCTCCACTTT; CDR3 protein: CAWSVGTDNSPLHF
V gene: TRBV4-1; D gene: -; clone size: -; J gene: TRBJ1-6; CDR3 length: 15; CDR3 DNA: TGCGCCAGCAGCCAAGATCTGGGCCGTAATTCACCCCTCCACTTT; CDR3 protein: CASSQDLGRNSPLHF
V gene: TRBV9; D gene: TRBD1; clone size: -; J gene: TRBJ1-3; CDR3 length: 16; CDR3 DNA: TGTGCCAGCAGCCAACAACAGGGGGCGAGTGGAAACACCATATATTTT; CDR3 protein: CASSQQQGASGNTIYF
V gene: TRBV6-5; D gene: TRBD1; clone size: -; J gene: TRBJ1-1; CDR3 length: 15; CDR3 DNA: TGTGCCAGCAGCCGGGACAGGGGCGGTGGCACTGAAGCTTTCTTT; CDR3 protein: CASSRDRGGGTEAFF
V gene: TRBV5-1; D gene: -; clone size: -; J gene: TRBJ2-6; CDR3 length: 16; CDR3 DNA: TGCGCCAGCAGCTGGCAGGGGAGCTCTGGGGCCAACGTCCTGACTTTC; CDR3 protein: CASSWQGSSGANVLTF
V gene: TRBV5-6; D gene: TRBD1; clone size: -; J gene: TRBJ2-4; CDR3 length: 14; CDR3 DNA: TGTGCCAGCAGCTGGGGACAGGGAGGGGACATTCAGTACTTC; CDR3 protein: CASSWGQGGDIQYF
V gene: TRBV19; D gene: -; clone size: -; J gene: TRBJ1-5; CDR3 length: 15; CDR3 DNA: TGTGCCAGTACGGGGGGCTTCGGGAGCAATCAGCCCCAGCATTTT; CDR3 protein: CASTGGFGSNQPQHF
V gene: TRBV5-1; D gene: -; clone size: -; J gene: TRBJ2-7; CDR3 length: 15; CDR3 DNA: TGCGCCAGCAGCCCGCCATCAGGGTCGCCCTACGAGCAGTACTTC; CDR3 protein: CASSPPSGSPYEQYF
V gene: TRBV28; D gene: -; clone size: -; J gene: TRBJ2-7; CDR3 length: 13; CDR3 DNA: TGTGCCAGCAGAATCAGCGGCCTCTACGAGCAGTACTTC; CDR3 protein: CASRISGLYEQYF
V gene: TRBV5-1; D gene: -; clone size: -; J gene: TRBJ2-6; CDR3 length: 17; CDR3 DNA: TGCGCCAGCACCCCTACCAGGGCCCGCTCTGGGGCCAACGTCCTGACTTTC; CDR3 protein: CASTPTRARSGANVLTF
V gene: TRBV5-4; D gene: -; clone size: once; J gene: TRBJ1-4; CDR3 length: 14; CDR3 DNA: TGTGCCAGCAGCCCCCCGGGTCTTAATGAAAAACTGTTTTTT; CDR3 protein: CASSPPGLNEKLFF
V gene: TRBV10-2; D gene: -; clone size: once; J gene: TRBJ1-5; CDR3 length: 14; CDR3 DNA: TGCGCCAGCAGTACCGGACATAGCAATCAGCCCCAGCATTTT; CDR3 protein: CASSTGHSNQPQHF
V gene: TRBV7-3; D gene: -; clone size: -; J gene: TRBJ2-1; CDR3 length: 13; CDR3 DNA: TGTGCCAGCAGCTTCGGGGTGGGGAATGAGCAGTTCTTC; CDR3 protein: CASSFGVGNEQFF
V gene: TRBV9; D gene: -; clone size: -; J gene: TRBJ1-2; CDR3 length: 12; CDR3 DNA: TGTGCCAGCACCACCGGGGGCACGGGCTACACCTTC; CDR3 protein: CASTTGGTGYTF
V gene: TRBV5-4; D gene: TRBD2; clone size: -; J gene: TRBJ2-7; CDR3 length: 15; CDR3 DNA: TGTGCCAGCAGCTTGTTGGGGGGGAGCTCCTACGAGCAGTACTTC; CDR3 protein: CASSLLGGSSYEQYF
V gene: TRBV11-3; D gene: TRBD1; clone size: -; J gene: TRBJ2-6; CDR3 length: 17; CDR3 DNA: TGTGCCAGCAGCCCTAGGGACAGCGCCTCTGGGGCCAACGTCCTGACTTTC; CDR3 protein: CASSPRDSASGANVLTF
V gene: TRBV6-6; D gene: -; clone size: -; J gene: TRBJ1-1; CDR3 length: 14; CDR3 DNA: TGTGCCAGCAGCGCTGGCGACCGAATTTCCGAAGCTTTCTTT; CDR3 protein: CASSAGDRISEAFF
V gene: TRBV2; D gene: TRBD2; clone size: -; J gene: TRBJ2-5; CDR3 length: 18; CDR3 DNA: TGTGCCAGCAGTGGGGCTAGCGGGAGGGCCTCGTACCAAGAGACCCAGTACTTC; CDR3 protein: CASSGASGRASYQETQYF
V gene: TRBV7-2; D gene: -; clone size: -; J gene: TRBJ2-5; CDR3 length: 12; CDR3 DNA: TGTGCCAGCAGCGATCAGGGAGAGACCCAGTACTTC; CDR3 protein: CASSDQGETQYF
V gene: TRBV19; D gene: -; clone size: -; J gene: TRBJ2-7; CDR3 length: 15; CDR3 DNA: TGTGCCAGTAGGCAGACCGGGACATCCGATTACGGGCAGTACTTC; CDR3 protein: CASRQTGTSDYGQYF
V gene: TRBV18; D gene: -; clone size: -; J gene: TRBJ1-5; CDR3 length: 15; CDR3 DNA: TGTGCCAGCTCACACGGTTCCCGGAGGGATCAGCCCCAGCATTTT; CDR3 protein: CASSHGSRRDQPQHF
V gene: TRBV5-1; D gene: TRBD2; clone size: -; J gene: TRBJ2-3; CDR3 length: 13; CDR3 DNA: TGCGCCAGCATGGGGGGGAGGACAGATACGCAGTATTTT; CDR3 protein: CASMGGRTDTQYF
V gene: TRBV3-1/TRBV3-2; D gene: TRBD2; clone size: -; J gene: TRBJ2-5; CDR3 length: 13; CDR3 DNA: TGTGCCAGCAGCATACCGGGACTAGTGGCCCAGTACTTC; CDR3 protein: CASSIPGLVAQYF
V gene: TRBV2; D gene: TRBD1; clone size: -; J gene: TRBJ2-7; CDR3 length: 15; CDR3 DNA: TGTGCCAGCAGTAAAGACAGGGGTTACGTCAACGAGCAGTACTTC; CDR3 protein: CASSKDRGYVNEQYF
V gene: TRBV6-6; D gene: TRBD1; clone size: -; J gene: TRBJ2-6; CDR3 length: 18; CDR3 DNA: TGTGCCAGCAGTAGATCCGGGACAGGGGGCTCTGGGGCCAACGTCCTGACTTTC; CDR3 protein: CASSRSGTGGSGANVLTF
V gene: TRBV11-3; D gene: TRBD2; clone size: -; J gene: TRBJ2-3; CDR3 length: 19; CDR3 DNA: TGTGCCAGCAGCTTAAGCGTACTAGCGGGACGGGGGAGCACAGATACGCAGTATTTT; CDR3 protein: CASSLSVLAGRGSTDTQYF
V gene: TRBV6-5; D gene: TRBD1; clone size: -; J gene: TRBJ1-1; CDR3 length: 13; CDR3 DNA: TGTGCCAGCCGGGACAGGGGAGGGACTGAAGCTTTCTTT; CDR3 protein: CASRDRGGTEAFF
V gene: TRBV6-5; D gene: TRBD1; clone size: -; J gene: TRBJ2-7; CDR3 length: 14; CDR3 DNA: TGTGCCAGCAGTTACGGGGACAGGGGTAACGAGCAGTACTTC; CDR3 protein: CASSYGDRGNEQYF
V gene: TRBV3-1/TRBV3-2; D gene: -; clone size: -; J gene: TRBJ1-5; CDR3 length: 13; CDR3 DNA: TGTGCCAGCAGCCTAGGAGTCGATCAGCCCCAGCATTTT; CDR3 protein: CASSLGVDQPQHF
V gene: TRBV30; D gene: -; clone size: -; J gene: TRBJ1-6; CDR3 length: 15; CDR3 DNA: TGTGCCTGGCAGGGGACCCCATCTGCCAATTCACCCCTCCACTTT; CDR3 protein: CAWQGTPSANSPLHF